Listed below are T cell receptor beta chains from one sample, sequenced in a study of T cell responses to AZD1222 COVID-19 vaccine. The assay was immunoSEQ multiplex PCR, and TCRdb's table has in-frame clones only and misses some. The sample contains 100,000 to 150,000 clones, 80% to 95% of which appear only once. The source was peripheral blood, collected on day 0 of MenACWY control vaccination. These receptors all come from an adult in good health. Each CDR3 is given with its conserved first and last residue. D genes are given only for firm matches.

d_gene: .
v_gene: TRBV5-4
j_gene: TRBJ2-1
CDR3aa: CASSPLPSVQYNEQFF
CDR3nt: TGTGCCAGCAGCCCACTTCCTAGCGTACAATACAATGAGCAGTTCTTC

d_gene: .
v_gene: TRBV5-4
j_gene: TRBJ2-6
CDR3aa: CASSLAGSYSGANVLTF
CDR3nt: TGTGCCAGCAGCTTGGCAGGGAGCTACTCTGGGGCCAACGTCCTGACTTTC

d_gene: TRBD1
v_gene: TRBV7-2
j_gene: TRBJ1-2
CDR3aa: CASSLGQGGYGYTF
CDR3nt: TGTGCCAGCAGCTTAGGACAGGGAGGGTATGGCTACACCTTC

d_gene: .
v_gene: TRBV5-5
j_gene: TRBJ2-5
CDR3aa: CASRPLSGETQYF
CDR3nt: TGTGCCAGCAGACCATTATCGGGGGAGACCCAGTACTTC

d_gene: .
v_gene: TRBV4-2
j_gene: TRBJ1-4
CDR3aa: CASSQGGFPGANEKLFF
CDR3nt: TGTGCCAGCAGCCAAGGGGGATTTCCGGGGGCAAATGAAAAACTGTTTTTT

d_gene: .
v_gene: TRBV12-3/TRBV12-4
j_gene: TRBJ2-3
CDR3aa: CASSLMATDTQYF
CDR3nt: TGTGCCAGCAGTTTAATGGCTACAGATACGCAGTATTTT

d_gene: .
v_gene: TRBV5-4
j_gene: TRBJ1-3
CDR3aa: CASSLASGNTIYF
CDR3nt: TGTGCCAGCAGCTTAGCCTCTGGAAACACCATATATTTT

d_gene: .
v_gene: TRBV7-3
j_gene: TRBJ2-7
CDR3aa: CASSLGDGGDKGEQYF
CDR3nt: TGTGCCAGCAGCCTAGGGGATGGAGGGGATAAAGGCGAGCAGTACTTC

d_gene: .
v_gene: TRBV2
j_gene: TRBJ2-1
CDR3aa: CASSVEGGIHNEQFF
CDR3nt: TGTGCCAGCAGTGTCGAGGGGGGCATACACAATGAGCAGTTCTTC

d_gene: .
v_gene: TRBV24-1
j_gene: TRBJ2-2
CDR3aa: CATSEATYTGELFF
CDR3nt: TGTGCCACCAGTGAGGCCACTTACACCGGGGAGCTGTTTTTT